This T cell receptor beta chain was found in a study of blood T cell repertoires in COVID-19. Overall study: Nucleic acid was either cDNA or gDNA, and it came from T cells, B-cell-depleted T cells, or PBMCs.

Assay: immunoSEQ multiplex PCR; the TCRdb copy retains only in-frame clones and omits some. The sample carries about 270,000 clones, more than 90% recorded once. The CDR3 covers 15 residues. Germline CDR1 LNHDA, CDR2 SQIVND (reference sequence). Trimming removed 5 bases at V and 4 bases at J, with 17 bases between. Sequencing used peripheral blood. The chain recombines TRBV19 with TRBJ1-2, with D tentatively TRBD1 (5 bases). This TCR was sampled from a young adult with COVID-19, enrolled during active disease. The CDR3 DNA sequence: TGTGCCAGTAGTCCCGACAGTGTGGCCGGCTATGGCTACACCTTC. Residues: CASSPDSVAGYGYTF.